One sample yielded the 19 T cell receptor beta chains listed below, sequenced in a study of blood T cell repertoires in COVID-19. The protocol was immunoSEQ multiplex PCR, while the TCRdb copy is restricted to in-frame clones and leaves out a portion. The table shows 30,000 to 40,000 clones, with 85% to 95% occurring only once. The source material was peripheral blood. Receptors were obtained from a male donor with active COVID-19.

J is TRBJ1-1 and V is TRBV4-3; no definite D call. Trimming took 1 base from V and 1 from J, leaving 10 bases between them. CDR1 LGHNA and CDR2 YSLEER come from the germline V gene. The CDR3 consists of 15 residues. The CDR3 reads CASSQGLLRNTEAFF. The CDR3 DNA reads as TGCGCCAGCAGCCAAGGTTTACTCCGGAACACTGAAGCTTTCTTT.

V and J are TRBV18 and TRBJ1-2, with 7 bases lining up with TRBD1. V trimming: 2 bases; J trimming: 5 bases; junction bases outside the gene matches: 8. This CDR3 spans 15 amino acids. Germline V gene data show CDR1 as KGHSH and CDR2 as LQKENI. The CDR3 reads CASSPITGEGYGYTF. CDR3 DNA sequence: TGTGCCAGCTCACCAATAACAGGGGAAGGGTATGGCTACACCTTC.

This chain connects TRBV5-6 to TRBJ1-1; D uncertain. The length of the CDR3 is 15 residues. Trimming pared 1 base from V and 6 bases from J, leaving 16 bases between. CDR1 and CDR2 (germline): SGHDT, YYEEEE. The CDR3 bases are TGTGCCAGCAGCTTGTACGGGTTGAGTGTCTCTGAAGCTTTCTTT. This translates into CASSLYGLSVSEAFF.

This chain connects TRBV19 to TRBJ2-2; D not certain. The CDR3 is 14 amino acids. The V end lost 1 base, the J end lost 2 bases, and 5 bases lay between the germline ends. Germline-derived CDR1 and CDR2 are LNHDA and SQIVND (reference sequence). CDR3 in amino acids: CASSIGRNTGELFF. CDR3 nucleotide sequence: TGTGCCAGTAGTATAGGCAGAAACACCGGGGAGCTGTTTTTT.

The chain has TRBV28 and TRBJ2-3, with 10 bases aligning to TRBD1. Losses at the gene ends were 6 bases for V and 4 bases for J; bases not matched to a gene: 10. The CDR3 contains 16 residues. Looked up from germline, CDR1 is MDHEN and CDR2 is SYDVKM. For the CDR3, the DNA is TGTGCCAGCAGGCTCCTTCCGGGACAGGGGCCAGATACGCAGTATTTT. Protein sequence: CASRLLPGQGPDTQYF.

The V and J genes are TRBV6-5 and TRBJ2-2; TRBD2 is a possible D gene (6 bases). This CDR3 contains 15 residues. Trimming took 3 bases from V and 6 from J, leaving 14 bases between them. The germline gives CDR1 MNHEY, CDR2 SVGAGI. The CDR3: CASSYQRVGSGELFF. Written as DNA, the CDR3 is TGTGCCAGCAGTTATCAGCGGGTGGGTTCCGGGGAGCTGTTTTTT.

The chain couples TRBV3-1 (or the pseudogene TRBV3-2) to TRBJ1-2; a possible D gene is TRBD1 (5 bases). The CDR3 has 13 residues. Germline loops: CDR1 LGHDT, CDR2 YNNKEL (reference sequence). V shed 4 bases and J shed 5 bases, with 11 bases lying between them. CDR3 in amino acids: CASSLMDTYGYTF. CDR3 in DNA: TGTGCCAGCAGCCTAATGGACACTTATGGCTACACCTTC.

The gene calls are TRBV5-1 and TRBJ2-5; 7 bases are a match to TRBD1. Trimming removed 4 bases from V and 3 bases from J; junction bases left unmatched: 6. Germline CDR1 reads SGHRS; CDR2 reads YFSETQ. The CDR3 is made up of 14 amino acids. In DNA form, the CDR3 reads TGCGCCAGCAGCCATAACACAGGGGAAGAGACCCAGTACTTC. It codes for CASSHNTGEETQYF.

The sample holds one count of this clone. The CDR3 here is CASSSYGQLFETQYF. Written as DNA, the CDR3 is TGCGCCAGCAGCTCATACGGACAGCTTTTTGAGACCCAGTACTTC. This chain connects TRBV5-1 to TRBJ2-5; maybe TRBD1 (6 bases). The CDR3 sequence is 15 residues long. The germline V gene encodes CDR1 SGHRS and CDR2 YFSETQ. Trimming shortened V by 3 bases and J by 5 bases, and 17 bases separated the two germline ends. The full variable domain, its missing parts supplied by reference TRBV5-1 and TRBJ2-5, is KAGVTQTPRYLIKTRGQQVTLSCSPISGHRSVSWYQQTPGQGLQFLFEYFSETQRNKGNFPGRFSGRQFSNSRSEMNVSTLELGDSALYLCASSSYGQLFETQYFGPGTRLLVL.

The chain uses TRBV7-2 and TRBJ2-5; TRBD1 aligns across 8 bases. J lost 4 bases, V lost 4 bases, and 11 bases had no gene match. This CDR3 has 16 amino acids. Germline loops: CDR1 SGHTA, CDR2 FQGNSA. The CDR3 sequence: CASSYVTGGKRETQYF. The CDR3, as DNA: TGTGCCAGCAGCTACGTTACAGGGGGGAAGCGAGAGACCCAGTACTTC.

This rearrangement joins TRBV6-5 to TRBJ1-1, with no clear D. The V and J ends lost 7 bases and 5 bases respectively, with 17 bases between them. CDR3 length: 14 residues. Germline assignment: CDR1 MNHEY and CDR2 SVGAGI. The CDR3 protein is CASTSLTPRTEAFF. For the CDR3, the DNA is TGTGCCAGCACCTCTCTGACCCCGAGGACTGAAGCTTTCTTT.

This rearrangement joins TRBV4-3 to TRBJ1-1; TRBD1 matches at 7 bases. Trimming cost V 1 base and J 6 bases; bases outside gene matches: 11. Germline-derived CDR1 and CDR2 are LGHNA and YSLEER. This CDR3 is 16 amino acids long. This chain's CDR3 is CASSQGLGNRGPEAFF. CDR3 bases: TGCGCCAGCAGCCAAGGTCTAGGTAACAGGGGACCTGAAGCTTTCTTT.

The chain links TRBV19 to TRBJ1-2, with D unclear. The V end lost 6 bases, the J end lost 3 bases, and 11 bases lay between the germline ends. The CDR3 length is 13 residues. Germline values: CDR1 LNHDA, CDR2 SQIVND (reference sequence). The CDR3 DNA sequence: TGTGCCAGTAGGGAGCGTATGGACTATGGCTACACCTTC. This gives the protein CASRERMDYGYTF.

This clone was picked up one time. The J gene is TRBJ2-1, the V gene TRBV11-3; 13 bases match TRBD2. The CDR3 runs to 18 residues. The V gene end was trimmed by 2 bases and the J gene end by 12 bases; junction bases not matched to a gene: 16. Germline V gene lookup returns CDR1 SGHNT and CDR2 YENEEA. CDR3 amino acids: CASSLSRGTGLAGSRQFF. The CDR3 DNA reads as TGTGCCAGCAGCTTAAGTAGAGGGACGGGACTAGCGGGGTCAAGGCAGTTCTTC.

V is TRBV6-5 and J is TRBJ1-1, with a weak D call TRBD1 (6 bases). Germline V gene lookup returns CDR1 MNHEY and CDR2 SVGAGI. Trimming stripped 4 bases from V and 5 bases from J, with 11 bases between. The CDR3 is 13 amino acids. Written as DNA, the CDR3 is TGTGCCAGCAGTTTCCGACAGGAGACTGAAGCTTTCTTT. Translation gives CASSFRQETEAFF.

The gene calls are TRBV12-3 or TRBV12-4 and TRBJ1-5; no definite D call. The V end was cut by 3 bases, the J end by 6 bases, with 9 bases between. The CDR3 runs 13 residues. The CDR3 sequence is CASSFQDFQPQHF. DNA of the CDR3: TGTGCCAGCAGTTTCCAGGATTTTCAGCCCCAGCATTTT.

The V call is TRBV5-6, the J call TRBJ2-7; TRBD1 aligns across 9 bases. Germline V CDR1 and CDR2: SGHDT, YYEEEE. V dropped 3 bases and J dropped 4; count of bases not matched to a gene: 2. CDR3 length: 13 amino acids. This CDR3 is CASSWGTGYEQYF. The CDR3 DNA reads TGTGCCAGCAGCTGGGGGACAGGGTACGAGCAGTACTTC. Full variable domain (remainder filled in from reference TRBV5-6 and TRBJ2-7): DAGVTQSPTHLIKTRGQQVTLRCSPKSGHDTVSWYQQALGQGPQFIFQYYEEEERQRGNFPDRFSGHQFPNYSSELNVNALLLGDSALYLCASSWGTGYEQYFGPGTRLTVT.

This clone has a handful of counts. The rearrangement uses TRBV7-3 and TRBJ2-7, with 7 bases lining up with TRBD2. The V segment lost 3 bases and the J segment 1 base; nucleotides outside the gene matches: 6. Germline lookup yields CDR1 SGHTA and CDR2 FQGTGA. This CDR3 spans 15 amino acids. The CDR3 region is CASSLGAGNSYEQYF. The CDR3 DNA is TGTGCCAGCAGCTTGGGAGCGGGGAATTCCTACGAGCAGTACTTC.

The chain has TRBV7-9 and TRBJ1-4; the D is unclear. The CDR3 spans 15 residues. Per germline, CDR1 SEHNR and CDR2 FQNEAQ (reference sequence). Trimming removed 3 bases from V and 4 bases from J, with 12 bases in between. The CDR3 DNA reads as TGTGCCAGCAGCTTTAATTTCTACCGTAATGAAAAACTGTTTTTT. Protein: CASSFNFYRNEKLFF.